These T cell receptor beta chains were read from a single sample in a study of T cell repertoires in cytomegalovirus infection. For these receptors, no antigen is known. TCRdb itself ran the reads through MiXCR, one entry per CDR3 protein. The data show some 700,000 distinct CDR3 sequences, about 30% seen once. Here the sequenced sample was cultured PBMCs, taken from culture after CMV antigen stimulation. All receptors come from a human donor in good health (CMV status not recorded). Some clones in this sample may be carry-over from other donors' samples. Each CDR3 is given with its conserved first and last residue. D genes are given only for firm matches. The size entry is marked missing in some rows and otherwise reads once, few, many or a size class.

abundance	v_gene	d_gene	j_gene	CDR3aa
NA	TRBV4-3	NA	TRBJ1-6	CASSQRVVGQGGGSPLHF
NA	TRBV30	NA	TRBJ2-7	CAWTDAAGQYF
NA	TRBV20-1	NA	TRBJ1-2	CSARTGTDYGYTF
once	TRBV11-2	TRBD2	TRBJ2-1	CASRFFGLAGSNEQFF
NA	TRBV7-2	TRBD1	TRBJ1-2	CASSLGVTGGAGYGYTF
few	TRBV6-8	NA	TRBJ2-3	CASSYLGGLADTQYF
NA	TRBV2	NA	TRBJ2-3	CASRAVADTQYF
NA	TRBV11-2	NA	TRBJ1-4	CASSLGAGRINEKLFF
NA	TRBV2	TRBD1	TRBJ2-5	CASTEGTELVGTQYF
once	TRBV10-3	TRBD2	TRBJ2-1	CAISGLATPWGEQFF
NA	TRBV4-1	NA	TRBJ2-3	CASSQEPFTDTQYF
NA	TRBV12-3/TRBV12-4	NA	TRBJ1-2	CASRLDGYGYTF
NA	TRBV4-3	NA	TRBJ1-4	CASSQDLGPDEKLFF
few	TRBV12-3/TRBV12-4	NA	TRBJ1-1	CASSSQRGYTEAFF
NA	TRBV15	NA	TRBJ2-2	CATSPAVIGGAELFF
NA	TRBV15	NA	TRBJ2-7	CATSPRSSYEQYF
few	TRBV7-9	NA	TRBJ2-1	CASSLLRPEQFF
once	TRBV20-1	TRBD1	TRBJ1-2	CSARTGEPYGYTF
few	TRBV11-2	TRBD2	TRBJ2-7	CASSSRGGANHEQYF
NA	TRBV4-1	NA	TRBJ1-3	CASSQEGGPGNTIYF
NA	TRBV2	TRBD2	TRBJ2-1	CASFGLADIYNEQFF
NA	TRBV7-8	NA	TRBJ1-3	CASSLKTATESGNTIYF
NA	TRBV29-1	TRBD1	TRBJ2-3	CSVEAGGRPDTQYF
NA	TRBV12-3/TRBV12-4	NA	TRBJ2-7	CASSLRAQNSYEQYF
few	TRBV7-9	TRBD1	TRBJ1-6	CASSLGTGGPYSPLHF